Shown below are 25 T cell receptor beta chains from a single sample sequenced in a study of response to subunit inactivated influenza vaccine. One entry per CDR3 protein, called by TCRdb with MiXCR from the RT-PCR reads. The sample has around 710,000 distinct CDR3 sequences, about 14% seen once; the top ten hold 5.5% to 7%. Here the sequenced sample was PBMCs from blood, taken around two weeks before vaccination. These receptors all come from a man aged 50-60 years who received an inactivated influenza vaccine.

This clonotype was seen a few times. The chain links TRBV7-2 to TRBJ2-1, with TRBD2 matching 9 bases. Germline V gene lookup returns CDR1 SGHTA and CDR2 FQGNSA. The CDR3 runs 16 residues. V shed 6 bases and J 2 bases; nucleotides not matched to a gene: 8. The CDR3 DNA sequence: TGTGCCAGCAGTAGTAGGCGGGGGGGGACCTACAATGAGCAGTTCTTC. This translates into CASSSRRGGTYNEQFF.

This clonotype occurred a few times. The CDR3 loop reads CASLKRDSLLEQYF. CDR3 coding DNA: TGTGCCAGCCTCAAGCGGGACTCCCTCCTCGAGCAGTACTTC. This chain joins TRBV6-1 and TRBJ2-7; 7 bases are shared with TRBD2. CDR1 MNHNS and CDR2 SASEGT come from the germline V gene. V was clipped by 8 bases and J by 6 bases; unmatched bases: 13. The CDR3 is 14 residues long.

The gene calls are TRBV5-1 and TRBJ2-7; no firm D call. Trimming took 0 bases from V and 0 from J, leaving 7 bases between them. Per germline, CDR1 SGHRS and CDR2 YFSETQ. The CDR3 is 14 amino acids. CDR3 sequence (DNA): TGCGCCAGCAGCTTGGGGGATCTCTCCTACGAGCAGTACTTC. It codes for CASSLGDLSYEQYF. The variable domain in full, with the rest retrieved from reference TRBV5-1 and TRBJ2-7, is KAGVTQTPRYLIKTRGQQVTLSCSPISGHRSVSWYQQTPGQGLQFLFEYFSETQRNKGNFPGRFSGRQFSNSRSEMNVSTLELGDSALYLCASSLGDLSYEQYFGPGTRLTVT.

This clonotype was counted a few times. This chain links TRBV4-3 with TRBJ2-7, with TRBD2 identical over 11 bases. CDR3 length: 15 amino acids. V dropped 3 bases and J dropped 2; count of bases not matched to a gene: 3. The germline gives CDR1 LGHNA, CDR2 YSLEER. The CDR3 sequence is CASSHLAGGTYEQYF. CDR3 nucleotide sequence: TGCGCCAGCAGCCATCTAGCGGGGGGCACCTACGAGCAGTACTTC.

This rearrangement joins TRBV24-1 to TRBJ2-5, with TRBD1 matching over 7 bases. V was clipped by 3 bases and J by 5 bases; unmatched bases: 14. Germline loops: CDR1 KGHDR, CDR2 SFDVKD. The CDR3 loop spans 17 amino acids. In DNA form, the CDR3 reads TGTGCCACCAGTGATGCGAAGACAGGGCGCGAGGCGGAGACCCAGTACTTC. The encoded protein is CATSDAKTGREAETQYF.

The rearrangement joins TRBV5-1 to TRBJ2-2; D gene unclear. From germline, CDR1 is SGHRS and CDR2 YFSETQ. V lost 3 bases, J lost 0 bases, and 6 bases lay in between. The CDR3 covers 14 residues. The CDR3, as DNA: TGCGCCAGCAGCTGGGAAACGAACACCGGGGAGCTGTTTTTT. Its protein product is CASSWETNTGELFF. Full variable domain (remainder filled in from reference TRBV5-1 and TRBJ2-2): KAGVTQTPRYLIKTRGQQVTLSCSPISGHRSVSWYQQTPGQGLQFLFEYFSETQRNKGNFPGRFSGRQFSNSRSEMNVSTLELGDSALYLCASSWETNTGELFFGEGSRLTVL.

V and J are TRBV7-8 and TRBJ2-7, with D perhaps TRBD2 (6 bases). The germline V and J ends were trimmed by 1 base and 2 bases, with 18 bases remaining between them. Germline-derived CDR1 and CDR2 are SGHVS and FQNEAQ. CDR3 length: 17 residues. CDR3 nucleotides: TGTGCCAGCAGCTTAGTCAGGGTCGAGTCGGGAGCCTACGAGCAGTACTTC. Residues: CASSLVRVESGAYEQYF. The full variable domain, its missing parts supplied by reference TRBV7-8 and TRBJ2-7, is GAGVSQSPRYKVAKRGQDVALRCDPISGHVSLFWYQQALGQGPEFLTYFQNEAQLDKSGLPSDRFFAERPEGSVSTLKIQRTQQEDSAVYLCASSLVRVESGAYEQYFGPGTRLTVT.

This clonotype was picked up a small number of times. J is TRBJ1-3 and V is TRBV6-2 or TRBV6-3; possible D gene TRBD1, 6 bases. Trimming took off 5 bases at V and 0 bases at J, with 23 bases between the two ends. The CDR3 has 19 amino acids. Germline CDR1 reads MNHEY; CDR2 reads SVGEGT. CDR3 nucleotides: TGTGCCAGCAGTCCAGCGACAGGTACCACGCTTATCTCTGGAAACACCATATATTTT. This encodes CASSPATGTTLISGNTIYF.

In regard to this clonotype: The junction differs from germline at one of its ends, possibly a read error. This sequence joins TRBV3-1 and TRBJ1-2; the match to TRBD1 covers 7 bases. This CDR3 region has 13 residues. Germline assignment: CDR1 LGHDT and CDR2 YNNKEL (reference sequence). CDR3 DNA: TGTGCCAGCCGACAGGGATACAACTATGGCTACACTTTC. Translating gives CASRQGYNYGYTF.

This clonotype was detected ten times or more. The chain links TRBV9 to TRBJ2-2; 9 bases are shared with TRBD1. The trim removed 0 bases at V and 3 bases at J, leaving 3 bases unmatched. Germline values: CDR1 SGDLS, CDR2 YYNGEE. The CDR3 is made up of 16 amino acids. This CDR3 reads CASSVDGTGYTGELFF. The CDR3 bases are TGTGCCAGCAGCGTAGACGGGACAGGGTACACCGGGGAGCTGTTTTTT. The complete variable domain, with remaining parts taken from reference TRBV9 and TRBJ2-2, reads DSGVTQTPKHLITATGQRVTLRCSPRSGDLSVYWYQQSLDQGLQFLIQYYNGEERAKGNILERFSAQQFPDLHSELNLSSLELGDSALYFCASSVDGTGYTGELFFGEGSRLTVL.

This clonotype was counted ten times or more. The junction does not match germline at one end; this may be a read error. The CDR3 here is CASSQEGATNEKLFF. CDR3 nucleotide sequence: TGTGCCAGCAGCCAAGAGGGGGCAACTAATGAAAAACTGTTTTTT. The chain employs TRBV4-3 and TRBJ1-4; perhaps TRBD1 as D (6 bases). This CDR3 contains 15 residues. Germline V gene data show CDR1 as LGHNA and CDR2 as YSLEER.

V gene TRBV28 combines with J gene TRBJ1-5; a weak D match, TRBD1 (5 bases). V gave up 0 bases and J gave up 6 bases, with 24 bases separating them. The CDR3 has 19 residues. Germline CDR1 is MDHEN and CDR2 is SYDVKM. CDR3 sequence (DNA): TGTGCCAGCAGTTTATGGAGCGTAGGCGGTCGTAGAGGGGTTCAGCCCCAGCATTTT. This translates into CASSLWSVGGRRGVQPQHF.

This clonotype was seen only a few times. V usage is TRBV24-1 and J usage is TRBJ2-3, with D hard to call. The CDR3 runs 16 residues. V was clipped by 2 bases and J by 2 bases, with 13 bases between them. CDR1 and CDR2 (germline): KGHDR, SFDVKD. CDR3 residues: CATSDSERISTDTQYF. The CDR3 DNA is TGTGCCACCAGTGATTCTGAGCGTATCTCCACAGATACGCAGTATTTT.

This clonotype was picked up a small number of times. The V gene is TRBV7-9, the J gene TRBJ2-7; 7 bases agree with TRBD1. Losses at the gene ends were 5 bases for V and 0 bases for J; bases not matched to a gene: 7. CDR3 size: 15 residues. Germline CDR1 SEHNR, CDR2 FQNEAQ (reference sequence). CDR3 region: CASSREAGGSYEQYF. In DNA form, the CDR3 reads TGTGCCAGCAGCCGTGAAGCAGGGGGCTCCTACGAGCAGTACTTC.

The CDR3 loop is CASSRRLARRNTEAFF. The CDR3 DNA is TGTGCCAGCAGCCGAAGGCTGGCCAGACGGAACACTGAAGCTTTCTTT. The gene calls are TRBV11-2 and TRBJ1-1; D unresolved. The CDR3 has 16 residues. Germline V lookup: CDR1 SGHAT, CDR2 FQNNGV. V lost 5 bases to trimming and J lost 1 base, with 17 bases between them.

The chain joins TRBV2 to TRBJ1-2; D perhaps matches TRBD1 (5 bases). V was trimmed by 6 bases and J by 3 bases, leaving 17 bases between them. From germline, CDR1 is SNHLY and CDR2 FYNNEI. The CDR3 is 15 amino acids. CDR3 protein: CASRDPGGGDYGYTF. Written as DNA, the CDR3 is TGTGCCAGCAGGGACCCCGGGGGAGGCGACTATGGCTACACCTTC.

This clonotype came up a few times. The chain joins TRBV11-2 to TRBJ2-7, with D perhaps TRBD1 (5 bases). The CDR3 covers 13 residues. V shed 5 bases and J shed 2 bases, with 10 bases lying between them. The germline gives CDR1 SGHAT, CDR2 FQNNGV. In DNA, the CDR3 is TGTGCCAGCAGCGGGGCCGTCACCTACGAGCAGTACTTC. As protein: CASSGAVTYEQYF.

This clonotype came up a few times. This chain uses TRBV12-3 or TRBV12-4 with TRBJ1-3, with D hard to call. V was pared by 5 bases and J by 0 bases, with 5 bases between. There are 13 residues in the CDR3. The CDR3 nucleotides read TGTGCCAGCAGTCATAACTCTGGAAACACCATATATTTT. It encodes CASSHNSGNTIYF.

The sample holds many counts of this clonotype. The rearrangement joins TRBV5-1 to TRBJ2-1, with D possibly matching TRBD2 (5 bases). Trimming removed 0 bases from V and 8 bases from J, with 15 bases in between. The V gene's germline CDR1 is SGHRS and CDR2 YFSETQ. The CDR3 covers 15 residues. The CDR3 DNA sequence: TGCGCCAGCAGCTTGGCGGGATCCCAAGGCCATGAGCAGTTCTTC. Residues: CASSLAGSQGHEQFF.

CDR3 DNA sequence: TGCAGTGCTAGTATGGCTAGCGGGACACAAGAGACCCAGTACTTC. It specifies CSASMASGTQETQYF. This chain links TRBV20-1 with TRBJ2-5; 9 bases fit TRBD2. The CDR3 covers 15 residues. Per the germline V gene, CDR1 is DFQATT and CDR2 is SNEGSKA (reference sequence). Losses at the gene ends were 3 bases for V and 2 bases for J; bases not matched to a gene: 7.

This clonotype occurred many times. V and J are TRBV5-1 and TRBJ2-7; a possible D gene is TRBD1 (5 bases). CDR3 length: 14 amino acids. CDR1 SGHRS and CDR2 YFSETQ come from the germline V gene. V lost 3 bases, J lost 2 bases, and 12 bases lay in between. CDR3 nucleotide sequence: TGCGCCAGCAGCTACAGCGACAGTCCCTACGAGCAGTACTTC. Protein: CASSYSDSPYEQYF.

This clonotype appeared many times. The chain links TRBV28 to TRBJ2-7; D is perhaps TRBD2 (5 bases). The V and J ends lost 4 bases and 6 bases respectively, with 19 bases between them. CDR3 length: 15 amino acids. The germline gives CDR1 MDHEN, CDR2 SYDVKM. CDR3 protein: CASSYLIATLSEQYF. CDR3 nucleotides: TGTGCCAGCAGTTACTTGATAGCGACCCTTTCCGAGCAGTACTTC.

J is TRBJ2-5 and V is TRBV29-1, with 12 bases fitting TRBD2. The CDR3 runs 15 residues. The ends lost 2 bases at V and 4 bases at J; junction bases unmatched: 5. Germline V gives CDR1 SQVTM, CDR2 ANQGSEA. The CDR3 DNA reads TGCAGCGTTGAAAGTACTAGCGGGAGGAGAGAGACCCAGTACTTC. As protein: CSVESTSGRRETQYF.

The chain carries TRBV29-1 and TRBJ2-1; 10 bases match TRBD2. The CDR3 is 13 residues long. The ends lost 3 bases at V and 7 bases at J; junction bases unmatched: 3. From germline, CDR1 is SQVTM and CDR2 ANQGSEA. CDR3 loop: CSVESSGGNEQFF. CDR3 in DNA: TGCAGCGTTGAGTCTAGCGGGGGAAATGAGCAGTTCTTC.

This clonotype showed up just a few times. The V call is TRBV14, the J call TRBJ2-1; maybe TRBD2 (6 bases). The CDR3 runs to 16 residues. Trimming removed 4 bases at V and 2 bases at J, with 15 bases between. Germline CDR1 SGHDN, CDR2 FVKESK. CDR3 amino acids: CASSPGRGLTYNEQFF. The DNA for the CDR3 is TGTGCCAGCAGCCCAGGCCGGGGACTTACCTACAATGAGCAGTTCTTC.